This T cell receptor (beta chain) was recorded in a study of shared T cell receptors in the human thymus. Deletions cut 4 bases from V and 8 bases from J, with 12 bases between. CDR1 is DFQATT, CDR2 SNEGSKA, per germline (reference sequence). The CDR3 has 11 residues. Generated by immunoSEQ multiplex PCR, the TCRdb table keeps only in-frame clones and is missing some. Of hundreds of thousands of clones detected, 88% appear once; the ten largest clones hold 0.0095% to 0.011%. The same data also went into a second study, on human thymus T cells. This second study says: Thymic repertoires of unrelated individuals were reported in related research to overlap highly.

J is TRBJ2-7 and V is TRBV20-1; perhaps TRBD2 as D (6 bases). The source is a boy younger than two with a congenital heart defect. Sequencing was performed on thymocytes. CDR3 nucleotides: TGCAGTGCTAAGGGTGGACTACAGCAGTACTTC. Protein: CSAKGGLQQYF.